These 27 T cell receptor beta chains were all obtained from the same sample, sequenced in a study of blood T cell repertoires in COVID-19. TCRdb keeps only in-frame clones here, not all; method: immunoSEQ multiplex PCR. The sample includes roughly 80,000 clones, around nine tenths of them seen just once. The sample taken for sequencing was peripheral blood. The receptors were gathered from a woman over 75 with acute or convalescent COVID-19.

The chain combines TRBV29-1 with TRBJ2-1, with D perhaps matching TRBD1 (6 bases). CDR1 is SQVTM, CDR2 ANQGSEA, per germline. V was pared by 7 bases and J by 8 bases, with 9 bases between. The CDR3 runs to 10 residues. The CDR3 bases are TGCAGCGGTACAGGGTATGAGCAGTTCTTC. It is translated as CSGTGYEQFF.

This CDR3 is CASSLGGPLHF. The CDR3, as DNA: TGTGCCAGCAGTTTGGGGGGTCCCCTCCACTTT. J is TRBJ1-6 and V is TRBV12-3 or TRBV12-4; weak D call: TRBD1 (5 bases). V dropped 3 bases and J dropped 13 bases, with 7 bases sitting between them. This CDR3 is 11 amino acids long.

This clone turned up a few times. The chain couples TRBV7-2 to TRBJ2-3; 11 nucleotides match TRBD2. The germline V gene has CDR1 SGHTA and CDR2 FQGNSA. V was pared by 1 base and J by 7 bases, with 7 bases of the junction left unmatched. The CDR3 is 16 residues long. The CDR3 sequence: CASSLVGTSGGNTQYF. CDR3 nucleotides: TGTGCCAGCAGCTTAGTTGGCACTAGCGGGGGAAATACGCAGTATTTT. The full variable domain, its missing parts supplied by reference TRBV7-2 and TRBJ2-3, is GAGVSQSPSNKVTEKGKDVELRCDPISGHTALYWYRQSLGQGLEFLIYFQGNSAPDKSGLPSDRFSAERTGGSVSTLTIQRTQQEDSAVYLCASSLVGTSGGNTQYFGPGTRLTVL.

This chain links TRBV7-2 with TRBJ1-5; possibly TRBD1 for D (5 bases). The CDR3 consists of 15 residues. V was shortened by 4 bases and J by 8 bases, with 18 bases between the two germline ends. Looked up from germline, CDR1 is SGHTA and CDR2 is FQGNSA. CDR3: CASSSELGGTEPQHF. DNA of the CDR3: TGTGCCAGCAGCTCCGAGCTGGGGGGGACTGAGCCCCAGCATTTT.

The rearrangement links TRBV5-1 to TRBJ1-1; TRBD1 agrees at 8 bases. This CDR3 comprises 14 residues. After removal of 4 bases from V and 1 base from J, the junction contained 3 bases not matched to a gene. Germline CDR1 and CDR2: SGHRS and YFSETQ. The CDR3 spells CASSPQGGNTEAFF. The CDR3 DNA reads TGCGCCAGCAGCCCACAGGGGGGGAACACTGAAGCTTTCTTT.

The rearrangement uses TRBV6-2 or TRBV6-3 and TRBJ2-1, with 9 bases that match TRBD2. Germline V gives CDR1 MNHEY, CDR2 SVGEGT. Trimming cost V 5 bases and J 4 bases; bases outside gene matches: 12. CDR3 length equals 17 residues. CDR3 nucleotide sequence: TGTGCCAGCAGTCCCTGGGGGCTAGCGGGGATATACAATGAGCAGTTCTTC. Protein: CASSPWGLAGIYNEQFF.

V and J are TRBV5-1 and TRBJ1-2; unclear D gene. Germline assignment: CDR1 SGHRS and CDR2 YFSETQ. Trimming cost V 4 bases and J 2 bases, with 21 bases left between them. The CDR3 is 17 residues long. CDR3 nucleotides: TGCGCCAGCAGCCGGGGAGGGTCCGGGATTGAGAACTATGGCTACACCTTC. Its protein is CASSRGGSGIENYGYTF.

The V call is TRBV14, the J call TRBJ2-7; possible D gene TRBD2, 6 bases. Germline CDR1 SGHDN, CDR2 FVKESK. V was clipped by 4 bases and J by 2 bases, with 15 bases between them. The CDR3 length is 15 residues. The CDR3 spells CASSRDFSPTYEQYF. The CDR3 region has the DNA TGTGCCAGCAGCCGGGACTTCTCCCCCACCTACGAGCAGTACTTC.

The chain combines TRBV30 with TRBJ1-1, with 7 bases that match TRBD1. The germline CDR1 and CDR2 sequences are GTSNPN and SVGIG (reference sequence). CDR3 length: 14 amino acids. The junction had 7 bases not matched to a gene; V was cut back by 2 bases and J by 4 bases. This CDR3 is CAWSPQQGFTEAFF. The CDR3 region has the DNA TGTGCCTGGAGTCCCCAACAGGGGTTCACTGAAGCTTTCTTT.

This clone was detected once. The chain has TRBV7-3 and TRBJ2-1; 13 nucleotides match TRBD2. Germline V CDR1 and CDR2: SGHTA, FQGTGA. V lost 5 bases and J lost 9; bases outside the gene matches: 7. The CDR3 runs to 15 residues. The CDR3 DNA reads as TGTGCCAGCAGCCCCGGACTAGCGGGAGTCCCTGAGCAGTTCTTC. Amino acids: CASSPGLAGVPEQFF.

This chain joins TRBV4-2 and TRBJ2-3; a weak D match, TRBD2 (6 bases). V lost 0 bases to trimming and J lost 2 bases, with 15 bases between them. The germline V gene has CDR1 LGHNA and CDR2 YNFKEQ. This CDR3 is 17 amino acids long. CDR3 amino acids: CASSQDPGGAATDTQYF. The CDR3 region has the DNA TGTGCCAGCAGCCAAGATCCAGGCGGGGCAGCCACAGATACGCAGTATTTT.

The CDR3 bases are TGTGCCAGCAGCCCCCCGGGAGGTTCCTACGAGCAGTACTTC. Amino acids: CASSPPGGSYEQYF. The V call is TRBV3-1 (or the pseudogene TRBV3-2), the J call TRBJ2-7, with TRBD2 identical over 7 bases. This CDR3 region has 14 residues. Germline values: CDR1 LGHDT, CDR2 YNNKEL (reference sequence). The V segment lost 4 bases and the J segment 1 base; nucleotides outside the gene matches: 4.

The CDR3 protein is CASSARTGAAYYNSPLHF. CDR3 DNA: TGTGCCAGTAGTGCCAGGACAGGGGCTGCGTACTATAATTCACCCCTCCACTTT. The chain has TRBV19 and TRBJ1-6; TRBD1 matches at 9 bases. CDR3 size: 18 residues. Germline V lookup: CDR1 LNHDA, CDR2 SQIVND (reference sequence). Unmatched junction bases numbered 11, after V lost 5 bases and J lost 3 bases.

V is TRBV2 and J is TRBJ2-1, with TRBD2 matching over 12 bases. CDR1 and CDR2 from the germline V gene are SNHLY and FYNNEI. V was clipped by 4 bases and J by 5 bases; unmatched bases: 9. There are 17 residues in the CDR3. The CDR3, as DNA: TGTGCCAGCAGTGGACTAGCGGGAGCGCGCAGGGACAATGAGCAGTTCTTC. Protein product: CASSGLAGARRDNEQFF.

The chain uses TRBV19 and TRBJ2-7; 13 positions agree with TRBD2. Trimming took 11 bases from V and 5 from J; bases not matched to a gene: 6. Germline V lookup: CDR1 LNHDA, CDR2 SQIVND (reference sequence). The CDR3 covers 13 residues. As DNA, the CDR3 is TGTGCCGGGATGACTAGCGGGAGGAACGAGCAGTACTTC. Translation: CAGMTSGRNEQYF.

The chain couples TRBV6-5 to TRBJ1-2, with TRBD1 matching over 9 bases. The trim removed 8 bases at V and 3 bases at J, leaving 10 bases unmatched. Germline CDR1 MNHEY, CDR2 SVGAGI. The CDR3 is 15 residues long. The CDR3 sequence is CASGYRTGADYGYTF. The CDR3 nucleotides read TGTGCCAGCGGATATCGGACAGGGGCGGACTATGGCTACACCTTC.

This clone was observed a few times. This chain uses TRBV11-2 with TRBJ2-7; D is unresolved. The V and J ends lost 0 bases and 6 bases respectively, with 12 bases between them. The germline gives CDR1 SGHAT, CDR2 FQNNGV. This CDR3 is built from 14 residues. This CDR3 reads CASSLEAFRGEQYF. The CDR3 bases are TGTGCCAGCAGCTTAGAAGCGTTCAGAGGCGAGCAGTACTTC.

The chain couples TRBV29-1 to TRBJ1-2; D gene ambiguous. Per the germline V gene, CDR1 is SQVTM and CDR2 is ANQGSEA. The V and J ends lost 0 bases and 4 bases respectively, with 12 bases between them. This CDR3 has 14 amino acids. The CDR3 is CSVEDRESPYGYTF. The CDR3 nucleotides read TGCAGCGTTGAAGATCGGGAATCCCCCTATGGCTACACCTTC.

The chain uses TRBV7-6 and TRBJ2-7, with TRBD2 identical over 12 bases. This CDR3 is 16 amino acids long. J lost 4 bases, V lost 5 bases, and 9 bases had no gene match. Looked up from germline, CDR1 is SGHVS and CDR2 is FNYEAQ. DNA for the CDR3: TGTGCCAGCAGCCCAACGACTAGCGGGAGAGGATACGAGCAGTACTTC. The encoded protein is CASSPTTSGRGYEQYF.

CDR3 DNA sequence: TGCAGCGTTGGAAGGGGGCGCGCGGCTTTCTTT. Its translation: CSVGRGRAAFF. The V and J genes are TRBV29-1 and TRBJ1-1; TRBD1 agrees at 7 bases. The CDR3 totals 11 residues. Germline values: CDR1 SQVTM, CDR2 ANQGSEA. J gave up 11 bases and V 4 bases, and 7 bases lay outside the gene matches.

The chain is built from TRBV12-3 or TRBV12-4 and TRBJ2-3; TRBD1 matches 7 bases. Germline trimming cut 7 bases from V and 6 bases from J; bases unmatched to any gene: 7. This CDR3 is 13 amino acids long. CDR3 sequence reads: CASTITGADTQYF. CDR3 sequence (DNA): TGTGCCAGCACCATAACAGGGGCCGATACGCAGTATTTT.

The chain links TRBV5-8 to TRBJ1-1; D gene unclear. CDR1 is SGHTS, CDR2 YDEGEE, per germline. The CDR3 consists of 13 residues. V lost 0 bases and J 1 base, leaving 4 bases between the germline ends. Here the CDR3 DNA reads TGTGCCAGCAGCTTGGTCTCGAACACTGAAGCTTTCTTT. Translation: CASSLVSNTEAFF. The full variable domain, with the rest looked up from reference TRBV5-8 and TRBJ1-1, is EAGVTQSPTHLIKTRGQQATLRCSPISGHTSVYWYQQALGLGLQFLLWYDEGEERNRGNFPPRFSGRQFPNYSSELNVNALELEDSALYLCASSLVSNTEAFFGQGTRLTVV.

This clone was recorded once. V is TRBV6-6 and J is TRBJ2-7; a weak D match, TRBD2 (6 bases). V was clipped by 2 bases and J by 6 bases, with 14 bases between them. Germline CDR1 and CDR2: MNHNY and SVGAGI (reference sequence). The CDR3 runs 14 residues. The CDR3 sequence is CASSYPQRGTEQYF. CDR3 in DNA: TGTGCCAGCAGTTACCCTCAACGCGGGACCGAGCAGTACTTC.

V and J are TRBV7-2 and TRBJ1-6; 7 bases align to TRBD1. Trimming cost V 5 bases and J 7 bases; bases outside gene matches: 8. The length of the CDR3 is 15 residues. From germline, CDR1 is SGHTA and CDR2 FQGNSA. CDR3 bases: TGTGCCAGCAGCCCGTCGACAGGGCGGAATTCACCCCTCCACTTT. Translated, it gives CASSPSTGRNSPLHF.

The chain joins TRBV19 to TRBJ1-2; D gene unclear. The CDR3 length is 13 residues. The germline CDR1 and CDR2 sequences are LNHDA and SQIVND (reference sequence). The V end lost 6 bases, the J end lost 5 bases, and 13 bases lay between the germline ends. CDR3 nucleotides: TGTGCCAGTAGCCCAGGACTGAATTATGGCTACACCTTC. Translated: CASSPGLNYGYTF.

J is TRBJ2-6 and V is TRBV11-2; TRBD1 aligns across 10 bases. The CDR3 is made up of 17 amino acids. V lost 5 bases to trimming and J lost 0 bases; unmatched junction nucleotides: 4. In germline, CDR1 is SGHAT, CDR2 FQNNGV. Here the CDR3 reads CASSRGQGSSGANVLTF. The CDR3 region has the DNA TGTGCCAGCAGCCGGGGACAGGGGAGCTCTGGGGCCAACGTCCTGACTTTC.

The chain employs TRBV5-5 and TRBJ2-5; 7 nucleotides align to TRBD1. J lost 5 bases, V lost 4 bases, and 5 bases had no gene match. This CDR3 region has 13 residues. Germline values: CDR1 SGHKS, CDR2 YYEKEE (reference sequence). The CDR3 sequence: CASSNRGPETQYF. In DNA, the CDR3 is TGTGCCAGCAGCAACAGGGGCCCGGAGACCCAGTACTTC.